The clone carrying this T cell receptor (beta chain) was observed a few times. The germline V gene encodes CDR1 SGHNT and CDR2 YENEEA. The V and J ends lost 3 bases and 3 bases respectively, with 11 bases between them. The CDR3 has 15 amino acids. This specimen belongs to a study of T cells in localized non-small cell lung cancer. Method: immunoSEQ multiplex PCR; TCRdb's copy keeps in-frame clones and lacks some. Of some 1,800 clones listed, 20% to 30% are singletons. The receptor comes from a male donor aged 60 or older with stage II squamous cell lung carcinoma. This material consisted of lung tumor tissue, taken before any cancer treatment. The J gene is TRBJ2-2, the V gene TRBV11-3; perhaps TRBD1 as D (6 bases). CDR3 region: CASSLVQGDTGELFF. The CDR3 DNA reads TGTGCCAGCAGCTTGGTACAGGGAGACACCGGGGAGCTGTTTTTT.